This T cell receptor beta chain was sequenced during a study of PD-L1 blockade in urothelial cancer. General observations from the study: The study found that durable-benefit patients expanded tumor-associated blood clones more at 3 weeks.

J lost 2 bases, V lost 5 bases, and 5 bases had no gene match. The CDR3 contains 14 residues. Germline V gene lookup returns CDR1 SGHNT and CDR2 YYREEE (reference sequence). The repertoire was sequenced with immunoSEQ multiplex PCR; TCRdb's copy has only in-frame clones and lacks some. The data show about 55,000 clones, roughly 77% seen once. With respect to this clone: The antigen is undetermined.

The chain joins TRBV5-4 to TRBJ2-5, with TRBD1 matching over 8 bases. This receptor was obtained from a man in his 70s with urothelial cancer. This material consisted of PBMCs, taken around atezolizumab (anti-PD-L1) treatment. DNA for the CDR3: TGTGCCAGCAGTCGGGACAGGACACAAGAGACCCAGTACTTC. Protein: CASSRDRTQETQYF.